Below are 32 T cell receptor beta chains sequenced from a single sample in a study of T-cell memory formation after mild COVID-19 listed by TCRdb under 2021. The library was generated by 5' RACE. The instrument was an Illumina NovaSeq 6000. The public reads were quality trimmed at Q25 with fastp and then assembled into clones with MiXCR by TCRdb, keeping productive beta chains. CDR3 protein duplicates are merged, each entry listing the most common genes and DNA. The sample table lists about 360,000 distinct CDR3 sequences, 13% to 15% of them with a count of one. Around a fifth of the sample rests with the top ten. The sample comprised PBMCs or a T cell subset sorted from them (not recorded which). The receptors were gathered from a man aged 18 to 29 who had mild COVID-19 (a few samples of this study predate the infection). The sample titles of this study are shuffled in the database, so cell type and time point are left out; the donor was told from shared clones.

The genes are TRBV5-1 and TRBJ2-2; D not resolved. With 3 bases removed from V and 1 base from J, the gap between germline ends came to 10 bases. The germline V gene has CDR1 SGHRS and CDR2 YFSETQ. The CDR3 totals 15 residues. Here the CDR3 DNA reads TGCGCCAGCAGCTCTATGGGGAAGAACACCGGGGAGCTGTTTTTT. It translates to CASSSMGKNTGELFF.

This clonotype was seen only a few times. The chain is built from TRBV20-1 and TRBJ1-2; D gene ambiguous. The CDR3 is made up of 12 amino acids. Germline CDR1 and CDR2: DFQATT and SNEGSKA (reference sequence). Trimming pared 5 bases from V and 2 bases from J, leaving 9 bases between. CDR3 residues: CSARLRNYGYTF. Here the CDR3 DNA reads TGCAGTGCTCGTCTCCGCAACTATGGCTACACCTTC.

V and J are TRBV20-1 and TRBJ2-1; D not certain. V was clipped by 6 bases and J by 9 bases, with 12 bases between them. CDR1 and CDR2 from the germline V gene are DFQATT and SNEGSKA (reference sequence). The CDR3 covers 11 residues. As DNA, the CDR3 is TGCAGTGCCACTGACACAGCTGAGCAGTTCTTC. It codes for CSATDTAEQFF.

The V call is TRBV29-1, the J call TRBJ2-3, with D perhaps TRBD2 (5 bases). Germline V gene data show CDR1 as SQVTM and CDR2 as ANQGSEA. The CDR3 covers 15 residues. The germline V and J ends were trimmed by 4 bases and 5 bases, with 19 bases remaining between them. CDR3 sequence: CSVVPLADMLDTQYF. CDR3 nucleotide sequence: TGCAGCGTTGTTCCGCTAGCCGATATGCTAGATACGCAGTATTTT.

CDR3 sequence: CSARDWRGDTGELFF. The CDR3 bases are TGCAGTGCTAGAGATTGGAGGGGGGACACCGGGGAGCTGTTTTTT. The chain is built from TRBV20-1 and TRBJ2-2, with D possibly called TRBD1 or TRBD2 (6 bases each). Trimming left V 0 bases short and J 3 bases short, with 11 bases between. This CDR3 region has 15 residues. CDR1 and CDR2 (germline): DFQATT, SNEGSKA (reference sequence).

Here the CDR3 reads CASTPGSYGYTF. The CDR3 nucleotides are TGTGCCAGCACCCCCGGGTCGTATGGCTACACCTTC. This sequence joins TRBV2 and TRBJ1-2; D is undetermined. The germline gives CDR1 SNHLY, CDR2 FYNNEI. The CDR3 has 12 residues. The V and J ends lost 7 bases and 5 bases respectively, with 11 bases between them. Full variable domain (outside the CDR3, taken from reference TRBV2 and TRBJ1-2): EPEVTQTPSHQVTQMGQEVILRCVPISNHLYFYWYRQILGQKVEFLVSFYNNEISEKSEIFDDQFSVERPDGSNFTLKIRSTKLEDSAMYFCASTPGSYGYTFGSGTRLTVV.

This clonotype was counted between two and nine times. The chain has TRBV29-1 and TRBJ2-2; tentative D call: TRBD2 (6 bases). Looked up from germline, CDR1 is SQVTM and CDR2 is ANQGSEA. The V and J ends lost 7 bases and 1 base respectively, with 7 bases between them. The CDR3 is 12 amino acids. The CDR3, as DNA: TGCAGCGGGGGAGGGAACACCGGGGAGCTGTTTTTT. Translation gives CSGGGNTGELFF.

The chain joins TRBV5-6 to TRBJ2-3; possibly TRBD1 or TRBD2 for D (5 bases each). The V end lost 6 bases, the J end lost 1 base, and 18 bases lay between the germline ends. CDR1 and CDR2 (germline): SGHDT, YYEEEE. The CDR3 has 16 amino acids. This CDR3 is CASTRTGAYGTDTQYF. The CDR3 DNA is TGTGCCAGCACCCGCACCGGGGCTTATGGCACAGATACGCAGTATTTT.

This clonotype was found a few times. This chain links TRBV7-8 with TRBJ2-7; D is perhaps TRBD1 (5 bases). This CDR3 has 16 residues. Germline lookup yields CDR1 SGHVS and CDR2 FQNEAQ. V shed 4 bases and J shed 2 bases, with 18 bases lying between them. CDR3 DNA sequence: TGTGCCAGCAGCTCCGGAATCTCCCCAGGGACCTACGAGCAGTACTTC. Translation: CASSSGISPGTYEQYF.

The V gene is TRBV20-1, the J gene TRBJ2-5; D is possibly TRBD1 or TRBD2 (7 bases each). The CDR3 is 12 amino acids. Germline CDR1 is DFQATT and CDR2 is SNEGSKA (reference sequence). The V end lost 4 bases, the J end lost 3 bases, and 9 bases lay between the germline ends. The CDR3 region has the DNA TGCAGTGCTACAGGGGGGGAAGAGACCCAGTACTTC. Residues: CSATGGEETQYF.

This chain connects TRBV12-3 or TRBV12-4 to TRBJ1-2; unclear D gene. V gave up 3 bases and J gave up 4 bases, with 12 bases separating them. The CDR3 is made up of 14 amino acids. CDR3 coding DNA: TGTGCCAGCAGTTTTACTAACGGGGTCTATGGCTACACCTTC. Protein product: CASSFTNGVYGYTF.

This clonotype was seen more than once but under ten times. This chain connects TRBV12-3 or TRBV12-4 to TRBJ2-1; 7 positions match TRBD2. V dropped 6 bases and J dropped 10; count of bases not matched to a gene: 6. CDR3 length: 12 residues. In DNA form, the CDR3 reads TGTGCCAGCAGCCCGAGGGACTACGAGCAGTTCTTC. Amino acids: CASSPRDYEQFF.

At least ten counts were recorded for this clonotype. Mismatch with germline at one junction end may stem from a read error. This chain links TRBV7-7 with TRBJ2-5; D is perhaps TRBD2 (5 bases). The V gene's germline CDR1 is SSHAT and CDR2 FNYEAQ (reference sequence). The CDR3 has 13 amino acids. The CDR3 nucleotides read TGTGCTAGCAGCTTAGCCGGGAAAGAGACCCAGTACTTC. This sequence encodes CASSLAGKETQYF.

The chain couples TRBV7-3 to TRBJ2-3, with a tentative D call TRBD1 (7 bases). The CDR3 runs 16 residues. Trimming took off 2 bases at V and 2 bases at J, with 14 bases between the two ends. The germline gives CDR1 SGHTA, CDR2 FQGTGA. The CDR3 sequence: CASSLGLRGVTDTQYF. The DNA for the CDR3 is TGTGCCAGCAGCTTAGGCCTCAGGGGGGTCACAGATACGCAGTATTTT.

The chain uses TRBV6-5 and TRBJ1-6; D is unclear. This CDR3 region has 14 residues. Trimming left V 5 bases short and J 2 bases short, with 7 bases between. Per germline, CDR1 MNHEY and CDR2 SVGAGI. The CDR3 region has the DNA TGTGCCAGCAGTGGAGTTCCCTATAATTCACCCCTCCACTTT. Protein sequence: CASSGVPYNSPLHF.

The chain is built from TRBV6-6 and TRBJ2-7; TRBD1 matches at 7 bases. Trimming took 2 bases from V and 5 from J; bases not matched to a gene: 15. CDR1 and CDR2 from the germline V gene are MNHNY and SVGAGI (reference sequence). The CDR3 runs 17 residues. This chain's CDR3 is CASSYPIQGYPKDEQYF. The CDR3 nucleotides are TGTGCCAGCAGTTACCCCATACAGGGGTACCCTAAGGACGAGCAGTACTTC.

This clonotype was seen repeatedly, ten times or more. The V and J genes are TRBV5-1 and TRBJ2-5; 9 nucleotides agree with TRBD1. The CDR3 consists of 16 residues. Germline V lookup: CDR1 SGHRS, CDR2 YFSETQ. Trimming at V came to 0 bases and at J to 4 bases, leaving 7 bases not matched to a gene. CDR3 sequence (DNA): TGCGCCAGCAGCTTGGAACCACAGGGGGCTGGAGAGACCCAGTACTTC. This encodes CASSLEPQGAGETQYF.

The rearrangement links TRBV4-1 to TRBJ1-5; D gene unclear. V lost 2 bases to trimming and J lost 1 base, with 6 bases between them. CDR3 size: 14 residues. The germline gives CDR1 MGHRA, CDR2 YSYEKL. CDR3 coding DNA: TGCGCCAGCAGCCAATCGGAGAGCAATCAGCCCCAGCATTTT. It translates to CASSQSESNQPQHF.

V and J are TRBV7-2 and TRBJ2-5; D is tentatively TRBD1 or TRBD2 (7 bases each). V gave up 3 bases and J gave up 3 bases, with 14 bases separating them. The CDR3 is 15 residues long. Germline V gene data show CDR1 as SGHTA and CDR2 as FQGNSA. The CDR3 DNA follows: TGTGCCAGCAGCTTCAACAGGGGAGGGGAAGAGACCCAGTACTTC. It translates to CASSFNRGGEETQYF.

This clonotype was observed many times. V and J are TRBV7-2 and TRBJ2-3; maybe TRBD2 (6 bases). The V gene lost 7 bases and the J gene lost 9 bases, with 20 bases spanning the gap. CDR1 SGHTA and CDR2 FQGNSA come from the germline V gene. The CDR3 contains 14 residues. In DNA, the CDR3 is TGTGCCAGCACCGGTTACGGCGGGGCCGCAACGCAGTATTTT. This sequence encodes CASTGYGGAATQYF.

This rearrangement joins TRBV19 to TRBJ1-4; TRBD1 matches 7 bases. The CDR3 totals 14 residues. J lost 8 bases, V lost 10 bases, and 13 bases had no gene match. The germline V gene encodes CDR1 LNHDA and CDR2 SQIVND (reference sequence). CDR3 residues: CATGKGATKEKLFF. The CDR3 DNA reads TGTGCCACCGGAAAGGGGGCGACGAAAGAAAAACTGTTTTTT.

This sequence joins TRBV6-5 and TRBJ2-7, with TRBD2 matching 9 bases. J lost 2 bases, V lost 0 bases, and 2 bases had no gene match. The germline CDR1 and CDR2 sequences are MNHEY and SVGAGI. The CDR3 covers 15 residues. CDR3 sequence (DNA): TGTGCCAGCAGTTACTCTCTAGCGGGGCCCTACGAGCAGTACTTC. It codes for CASSYSLAGPYEQYF.

The rearrangement uses TRBV14 and TRBJ1-1; D is ambiguous. V shed 1 base and J shed 7 bases, with 7 bases lying between them. Germline V gives CDR1 SGHDN, CDR2 FVKESK. The CDR3 loop spans 12 amino acids. The chain's CDR3 is CASSQAPFEAFF. The CDR3 DNA is TGTGCCAGCAGCCAAGCCCCTTTTGAAGCTTTCTTT.

A few counts support this clonotype. The chain uses TRBV5-1 and TRBJ2-5; no clear D gene. CDR3 length: 14 amino acids. The V end was cut by 4 bases, the J end by 1 base, with 11 bases between. CDR1 is SGHRS and CDR2 is YFSETQ in the germline V gene. The CDR3 protein is CASSPLATQETQYF. The CDR3 coding sequence is TGCGCCAGCAGCCCACTGGCTACCCAAGAGACCCAGTACTTC.

This chain uses TRBV5-4 with TRBJ1-1, with a tentative D call TRBD1 (5 bases). Germline CDR1 reads SGHNT; CDR2 reads YYREEE (reference sequence). V was clipped by 4 bases and J by 7 bases, with 11 bases between them. The CDR3 covers 12 residues. CDR3 nucleotides: TGTGCCAGCAGCCTGGGACTTTTTGAAGCTTTCTTT. Translation gives CASSLGLFEAFF. Full variable domain (outside the CDR3, taken from reference TRBV5-4 and TRBJ1-1): ETGVTQSPTHLIKTRGQQVTLRCSSQSGHNTVSWYQQALGQGPQFIFQYYREEENGRGNFPPRFSGLQFPNYSSELNVNALELDDSALYLCASSLGLFEAFFGQGTRLTVV.

J is TRBJ2-2 and V is TRBV5-1; TRBD1 matches at 8 bases. The germline CDR1 and CDR2 sequences are SGHRS and YFSETQ. Trimming removed 4 bases from V and 4 bases from J; junction bases left unmatched: 6. The CDR3 has 15 amino acids. The CDR3 DNA reads as TGCGCCAGCAGCCCGGGGACAGGCGCCACCGGGGAGCTGTTTTTT. Amino acids: CASSPGTGATGELFF. The variable domain in full, completed from reference TRBV5-1 and TRBJ2-2, reads KAGVTQTPRYLIKTRGQQVTLSCSPISGHRSVSWYQQTPGQGLQFLFEYFSETQRNKGNFPGRFSGRQFSNSRSEMNVSTLELGDSALYLCASSPGTGATGELFFGEGSRLTVL.

The chain carries TRBV5-8 and TRBJ1-1, with a tentative D call TRBD1 (5 bases). Germline assignment: CDR1 SGHTS and CDR2 YDEGEE. V shed 7 bases and J shed 4 bases, with 11 bases lying between them. CDR3 length: 12 amino acids. The CDR3 sequence is CASRGPRTEAFF. The CDR3 DNA reads as TGTGCCAGCCGGGGCCCACGCACTGAAGCTTTCTTT.

This clonotype was recorded a few times. The V call is TRBV6-5, the J call TRBJ2-1; TRBD2 agrees at 8 bases. The CDR3 length is 17 residues. The junction had 6 bases not matched to a gene; V was cut back by 2 bases and J by 0 bases. Per the germline V gene, CDR1 is MNHEY and CDR2 is SVGAGI. The CDR3 DNA reads TGTGCCAGCAGTTACGGGTACGGGGGGGCCTCCTACAATGAGCAGTTCTTC. Translating it yields CASSYGYGGASYNEQFF.

The chain has TRBV9 and TRBJ2-3; D gene ambiguous. The germline V and J ends were trimmed by 3 bases and 5 bases, with 16 bases remaining between them. The CDR3 has 15 residues. Germline V CDR1 and CDR2: SGDLS, YYNGEE. This CDR3 is CASSDPVGVQDTQYF. The CDR3 DNA reads TGTGCCAGCAGCGACCCGGTTGGAGTTCAAGATACGCAGTATTTT.

This chain connects TRBV7-7 to TRBJ2-3; D gene ambiguous. CDR3 length: 15 residues. V lost 5 bases and J 2 bases, leaving 14 bases between the germline ends. Germline CDR1 and CDR2: SSHAT and FNYEAQ (reference sequence). This chain's CDR3 is CASSLTRHFTDTQYF. The CDR3 region has the DNA TGTGCCAGCAGCCTAACCCGACACTTCACAGATACGCAGTATTTT.

This clonotype was observed a few times. J is TRBJ2-6 and V is TRBV2; TRBD1 or TRBD2 may be the D gene (6 bases each). Trimming removed 5 bases from V and 1 base from J, with 12 bases in between. Germline V lookup: CDR1 SNHLY, CDR2 FYNNEI. The CDR3 length is 16 residues. CDR3 protein: CASSLTGRSGANVLTF. CDR3 DNA: TGTGCCAGCAGTTTAACAGGGAGGTCTGGGGCCAACGTCCTGACTTTC.

The V call is TRBV7-9, the J call TRBJ2-1, with 9 bases that match TRBD1. CDR1 is SEHNR, CDR2 FQNEAQ, per germline (reference sequence). V shed 5 bases and J 8 bases; nucleotides not matched to a gene: 4. This CDR3 contains 13 residues. CDR3 nucleotide sequence: TGTGCCAGCAGCACCTGGACAGGGGATGAGCAGTTCTTC. Translated: CASSTWTGDEQFF.